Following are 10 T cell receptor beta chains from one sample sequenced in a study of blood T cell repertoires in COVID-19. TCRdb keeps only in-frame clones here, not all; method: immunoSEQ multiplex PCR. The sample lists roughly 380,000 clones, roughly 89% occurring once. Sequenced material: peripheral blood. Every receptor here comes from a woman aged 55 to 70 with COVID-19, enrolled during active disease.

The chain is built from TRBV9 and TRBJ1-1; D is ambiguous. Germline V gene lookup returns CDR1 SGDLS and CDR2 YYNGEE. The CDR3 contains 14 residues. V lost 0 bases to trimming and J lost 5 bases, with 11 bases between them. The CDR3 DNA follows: TGTGCCAGCAGCGTAGATCCGTCGGGGACTGAAGCTTTCTTT. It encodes CASSVDPSGTEAFF.

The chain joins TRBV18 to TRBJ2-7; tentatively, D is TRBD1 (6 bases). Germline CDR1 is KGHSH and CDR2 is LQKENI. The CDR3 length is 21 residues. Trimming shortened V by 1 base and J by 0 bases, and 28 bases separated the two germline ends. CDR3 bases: TGTGCCAGCTCACCACTGGTTCGAGGACAGCCCGTACCCGGTAGCTCCTACGAGCAGTACTTC. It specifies CASSPLVRGQPVPGSSYEQYF.

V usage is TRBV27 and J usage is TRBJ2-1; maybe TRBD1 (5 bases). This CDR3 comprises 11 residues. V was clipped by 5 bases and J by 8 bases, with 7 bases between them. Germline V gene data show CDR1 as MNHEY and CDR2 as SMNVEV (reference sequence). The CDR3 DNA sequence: TGTGCCAGCAGTAAGGGGTATGAGCAGTTCTTC. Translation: CASSKGYEQFF.

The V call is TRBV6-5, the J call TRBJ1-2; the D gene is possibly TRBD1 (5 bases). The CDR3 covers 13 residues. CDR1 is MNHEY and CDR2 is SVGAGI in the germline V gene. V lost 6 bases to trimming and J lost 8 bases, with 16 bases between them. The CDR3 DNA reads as TGTGCCAGCAGCTTCAGGGCGGTATGGGGCTACACCTTC. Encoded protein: CASSFRAVWGYTF.

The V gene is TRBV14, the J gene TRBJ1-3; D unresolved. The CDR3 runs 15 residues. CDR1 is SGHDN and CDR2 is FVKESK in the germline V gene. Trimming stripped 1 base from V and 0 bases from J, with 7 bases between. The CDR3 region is CASSQARPSGNTIYF. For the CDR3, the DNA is TGTGCCAGCAGCCAAGCCAGGCCCTCTGGAAACACCATATATTTT.

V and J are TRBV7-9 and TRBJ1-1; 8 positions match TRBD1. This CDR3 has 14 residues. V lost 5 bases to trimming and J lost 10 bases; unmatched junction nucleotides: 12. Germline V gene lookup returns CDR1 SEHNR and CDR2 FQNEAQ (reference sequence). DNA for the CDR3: TGTGCCAGCAGCGCCCAGGGGGCCAATTGGGGAGCTTTCTTT. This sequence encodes CASSAQGANWGAFF.

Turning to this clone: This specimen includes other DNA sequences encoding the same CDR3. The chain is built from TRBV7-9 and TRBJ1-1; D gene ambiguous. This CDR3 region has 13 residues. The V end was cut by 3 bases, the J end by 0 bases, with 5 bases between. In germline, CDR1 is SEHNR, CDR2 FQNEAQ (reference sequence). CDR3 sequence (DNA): TGTGCCAGCAGCTTTAGTCTGAACACTGAAGCTTTCTTT. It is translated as CASSFSLNTEAFF.

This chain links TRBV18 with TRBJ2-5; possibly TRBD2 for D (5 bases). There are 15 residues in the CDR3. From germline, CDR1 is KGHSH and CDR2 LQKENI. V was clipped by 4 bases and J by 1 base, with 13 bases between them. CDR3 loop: CASSRPFEGQETQYF. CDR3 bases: TGTGCCAGCTCACGCCCCTTCGAGGGCCAAGAGACCCAGTACTTC.

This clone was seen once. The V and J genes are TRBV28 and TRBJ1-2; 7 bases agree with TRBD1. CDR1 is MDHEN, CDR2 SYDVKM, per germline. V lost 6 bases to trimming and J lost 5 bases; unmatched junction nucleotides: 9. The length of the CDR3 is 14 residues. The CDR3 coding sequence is TGTGCCAGCAGATTTTCCGGGACAGCGTATGGCTACACCTTC. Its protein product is CASRFSGTAYGYTF.

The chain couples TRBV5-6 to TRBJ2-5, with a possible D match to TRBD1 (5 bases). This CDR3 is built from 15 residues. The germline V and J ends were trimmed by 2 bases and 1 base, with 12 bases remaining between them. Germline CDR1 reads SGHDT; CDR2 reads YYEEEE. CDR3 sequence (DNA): TGTGCCAGCAGCTTTAAGGGGAACTTCCAAGAGACCCAGTACTTC. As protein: CASSFKGNFQETQYF.